The clone carrying this TCR beta chain was seen more than once but under ten times. Its cognate antigen is unknown. The record originates from a study of CD8 T cells in ankylosing spondylitis. General observations from the study: Reactive arthritis synovial fluid and blood were previously reported to contain some motif variants. Roughly eight highly homologous variants made up a TCR beta motif that seemed to typify ankylosing spondylitis blood. Disease-linked clones were CD8+ and relatively rare in peripheral blood. The authors reported significant enrichment of disease-linked clones in matched ankylosing spondylitis synovial fluid.

V lost 6 bases and J lost 5, with 11 bases in between. This CDR3 region has 13 residues. Germline assignment: CDR1 SNHLY and CDR2 FYNNEI. It was by quantitative 5'-RACE with molecular barcodes that TCR beta libraries were made. TCRdb reprocessed the 5' RACE reads via MiXCR and lists one record per CDR3 protein. The data show some 800,000 distinct CDR3 sequences, 10% to 15% seen once. The sample taken for sequencing was blood, either unsorted or a sorted T cell fraction (not recorded which). The rearrangement links TRBV2 to TRBJ1-5; no clear D. The receptor was isolated from a male donor with ankylosing spondylitis. The chain's CDR3 is CASRGSGDQPQHF. In DNA, the CDR3 is TGTGCCAGCAGAGGGTCGGGAGATCAGCCCCAGCATTTT.